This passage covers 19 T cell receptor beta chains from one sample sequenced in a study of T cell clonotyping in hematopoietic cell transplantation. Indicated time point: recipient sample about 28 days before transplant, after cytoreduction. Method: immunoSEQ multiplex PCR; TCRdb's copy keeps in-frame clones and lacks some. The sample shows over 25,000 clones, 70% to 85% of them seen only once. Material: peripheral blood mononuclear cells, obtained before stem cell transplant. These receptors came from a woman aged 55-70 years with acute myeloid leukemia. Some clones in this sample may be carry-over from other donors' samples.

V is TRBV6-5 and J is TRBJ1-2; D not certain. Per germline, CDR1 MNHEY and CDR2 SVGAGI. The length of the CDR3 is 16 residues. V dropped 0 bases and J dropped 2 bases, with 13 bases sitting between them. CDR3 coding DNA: TGTGCCAGCAGTTACTCGGTGGACCTTTTAAACTATGGCTACACCTTC. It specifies CASSYSVDLLNYGYTF.

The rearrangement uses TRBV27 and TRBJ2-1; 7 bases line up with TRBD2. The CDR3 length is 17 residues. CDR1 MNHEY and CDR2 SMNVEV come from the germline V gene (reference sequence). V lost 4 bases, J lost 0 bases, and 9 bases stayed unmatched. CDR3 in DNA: TGTGCCAGCAGTTCATGGGAGGGCCGAAGCTCCTACAATGAGCAGTTCTTC. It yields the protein CASSSWEGRSSYNEQFF.

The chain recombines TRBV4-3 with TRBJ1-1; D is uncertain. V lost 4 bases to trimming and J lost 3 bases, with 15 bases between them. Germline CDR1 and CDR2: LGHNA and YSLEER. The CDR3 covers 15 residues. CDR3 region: CASSRGMGIDTEAFF. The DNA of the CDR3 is TGCGCCAGCAGCCGTGGGATGGGGATCGACACTGAAGCTTTCTTT.

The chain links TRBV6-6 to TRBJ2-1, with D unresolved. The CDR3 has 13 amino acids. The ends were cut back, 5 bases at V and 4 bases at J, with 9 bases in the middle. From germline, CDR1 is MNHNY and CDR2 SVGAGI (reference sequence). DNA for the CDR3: TGTGCCAGCAGTGCCAGAACTTACAATGAGCAGTTCTTC. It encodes CASSARTYNEQFF.

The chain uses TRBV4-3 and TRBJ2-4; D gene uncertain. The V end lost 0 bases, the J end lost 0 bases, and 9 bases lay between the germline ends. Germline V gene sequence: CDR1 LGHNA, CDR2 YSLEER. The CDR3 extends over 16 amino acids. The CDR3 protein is CASSQDRDLAKNIQYF. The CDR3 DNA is TGCGCCAGCAGCCAAGATAGAGATCTAGCCAAAAACATTCAGTACTTC.

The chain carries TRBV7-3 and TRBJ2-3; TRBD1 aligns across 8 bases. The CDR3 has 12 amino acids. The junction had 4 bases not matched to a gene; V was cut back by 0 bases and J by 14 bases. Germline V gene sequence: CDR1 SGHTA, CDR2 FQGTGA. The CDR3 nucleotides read TGTGCCAGCAGCTTAACGGACAGGGTCATGTATTTT. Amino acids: CASSLTDRVMYF.

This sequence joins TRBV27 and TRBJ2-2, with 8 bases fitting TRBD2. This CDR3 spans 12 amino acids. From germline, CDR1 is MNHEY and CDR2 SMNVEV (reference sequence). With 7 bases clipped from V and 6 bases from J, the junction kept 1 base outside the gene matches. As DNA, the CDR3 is TGTGCCAGCATCGGGAGGGCCGGGGAGCTGTTTTTT. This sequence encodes CASIGRAGELFF.

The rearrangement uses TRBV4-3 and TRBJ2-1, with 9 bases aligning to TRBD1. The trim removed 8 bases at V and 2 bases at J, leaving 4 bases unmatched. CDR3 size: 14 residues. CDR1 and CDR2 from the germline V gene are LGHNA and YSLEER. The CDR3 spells CASGRDRAYNEQFF. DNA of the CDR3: TGCGCCAGCGGACGGGACAGGGCCTACAATGAGCAGTTCTTC.

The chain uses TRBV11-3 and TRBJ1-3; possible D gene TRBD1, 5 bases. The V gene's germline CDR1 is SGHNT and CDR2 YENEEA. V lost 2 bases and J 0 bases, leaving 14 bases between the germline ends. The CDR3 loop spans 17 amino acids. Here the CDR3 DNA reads TGTGCCAGCAGCTTACCCGCAGGGCCGAGCTCTGGAAACACCATATATTTT. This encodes CASSLPAGPSSGNTIYF.

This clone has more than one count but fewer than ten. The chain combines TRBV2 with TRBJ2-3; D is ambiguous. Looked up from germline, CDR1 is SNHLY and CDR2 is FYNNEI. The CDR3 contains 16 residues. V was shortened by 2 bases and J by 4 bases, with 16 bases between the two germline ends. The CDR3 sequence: CASSENTPHWADTQYF. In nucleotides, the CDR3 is TGTGCCAGCAGTGAAAACACTCCACATTGGGCAGATACGCAGTATTTT.

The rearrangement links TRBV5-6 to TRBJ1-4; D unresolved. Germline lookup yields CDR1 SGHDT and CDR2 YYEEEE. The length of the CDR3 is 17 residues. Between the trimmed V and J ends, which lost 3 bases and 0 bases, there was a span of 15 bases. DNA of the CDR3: TGTGCCAGCAGCTCTTCGGAATTCCTAGCAACTAATGAAAAACTGTTTTTT. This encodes CASSSSEFLATNEKLFF.

CDR3 region: CASRWGVV. The CDR3 region has the DNA TGTGCCAGCAGGTGGGGAGTGGTT. This chain uses TRBV5-4 with TRBJ2-7; maybe TRBD2 (5 bases). The CDR3 loop spans 8 amino acids. The germline V gene has CDR1 SGHNT and CDR2 YYREEE (reference sequence).

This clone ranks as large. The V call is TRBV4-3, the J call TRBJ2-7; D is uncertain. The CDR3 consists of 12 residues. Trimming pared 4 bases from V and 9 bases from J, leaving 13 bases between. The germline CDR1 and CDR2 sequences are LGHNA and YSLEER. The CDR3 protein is CASSPMGPLQYF. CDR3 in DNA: TGCGCCAGCAGCCCGATGGGCCCCCTGCAGTACTTC.

In nucleotides, the CDR3 is TGTGCCAGCAGCCCAACTACCACACTACGCAACACCGGGGAGCTGTTTTTT. Amino acids: CASSPTTTLRNTGELFF. V usage is TRBV11-2 and J usage is TRBJ2-2; D call uncertain. This CDR3 is 17 amino acids long. V was pared by 5 bases and J by 2 bases, with 18 bases between. Germline values: CDR1 SGHAT, CDR2 FQNNGV.

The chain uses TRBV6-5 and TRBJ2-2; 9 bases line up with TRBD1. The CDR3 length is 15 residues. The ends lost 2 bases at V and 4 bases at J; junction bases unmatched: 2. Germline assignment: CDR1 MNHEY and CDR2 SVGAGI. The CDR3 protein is CASSYRDRATGELFF. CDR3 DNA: TGTGCCAGCAGTTACCGGGACAGGGCCACCGGGGAGCTGTTTTTT.

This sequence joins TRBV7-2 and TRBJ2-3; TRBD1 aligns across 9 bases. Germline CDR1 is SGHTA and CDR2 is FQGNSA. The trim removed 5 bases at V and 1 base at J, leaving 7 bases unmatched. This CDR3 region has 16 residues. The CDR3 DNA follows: TGTGCCAGCAGCATCGGACAGGGGTTTGGCACAGATACGCAGTATTTT. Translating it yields CASSIGQGFGTDTQYF.

The CDR3 sequence: CASSDGTAGPDYTF. The CDR3 nucleotides are TGTGCCAGCAGTGACGGGACAGCGGGGCCCGACTACACCTTC. The rearrangement links TRBV6-6 to TRBJ1-2; 7 bases are shared with TRBD1. With V trimmed by 5 bases and J by 10 bases, 13 bases remained unmatched. Germline assignment: CDR1 MNHNY and CDR2 SVGAGI (reference sequence). The CDR3 totals 14 residues.

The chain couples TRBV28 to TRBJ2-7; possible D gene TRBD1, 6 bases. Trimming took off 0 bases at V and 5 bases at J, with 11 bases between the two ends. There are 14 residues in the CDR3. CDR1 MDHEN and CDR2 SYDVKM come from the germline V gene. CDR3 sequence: CASSLWQGPNEQYF. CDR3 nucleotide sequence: TGTGCCAGCAGTTTATGGCAGGGGCCGAACGAGCAGTACTTC. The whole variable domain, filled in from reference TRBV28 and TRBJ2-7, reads DVKVTQSSRYLVKRTGEKVFLECVQDMDHENMFWYRQDPGLGLRLIYFSYDVKMKEKGDIPEGYSVSREKKERFSLILESASTNQTSMYLCASSLWQGPNEQYFGPGTRLTVT.

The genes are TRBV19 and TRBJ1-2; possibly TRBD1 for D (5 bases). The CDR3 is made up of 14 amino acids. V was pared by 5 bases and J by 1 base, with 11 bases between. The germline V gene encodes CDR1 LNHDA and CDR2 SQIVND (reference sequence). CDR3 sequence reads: CASSWTNVNYGYTF. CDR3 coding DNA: TGTGCCAGTAGTTGGACAAATGTTAACTATGGCTACACCTTC.